Included here is one T cell receptor (beta chain) sequence, with context. Its antigen is not known. Treatment in this sample: roughly 20 received Ad26.COV2.S at low or high dose, single or two shots; 5 received placebo; per-sample allocation not given. Material that was analyzed had been drawn on day 63 after the first vaccine or placebo injection. This sample is drawn from a study of Ad26.COV2.S vaccination and SARS-CoV-2 variants. Whole-study context: Donor participated within the Ad26.COV2.S arm of the COV1001 trial. Intramuscular Ad26.COV2.S at 5x10^10 or 1x10^11 viral particles.

Sequencing used immunoSEQ multiplex PCR; TCRdb keeps in-frame clones, though not all of them. Of 350,000 to 450,000 clones in the sample, approximately 90% are singletons; the top ten hold 1.5% to 2%. CDR1 and CDR2 (germline): SGDLS, YYNGEE. There are 15 residues in the CDR3. V dropped 3 bases and J dropped 3 bases, with 15 bases sitting between them. Notes on the study in general: Measurements of TCR breadth and depth may have given underestimates of the total T cell responses.

The source is a person between 18 and 59 years old who received the Ad26.COV2.S COVID-19 vaccine or a placebo. This specimen consisted of peripheral blood, obtained in a trial of Ad26.COV2.S vaccine versus placebo. V gene TRBV9 combines with J gene TRBJ1-2; maybe TRBD1 (5 bases). Here the CDR3 DNA reads TGTGCCAGCAGCGCGGTAGGGGAGTTATACTATGGCTACACCTTC. It translates to CASSAVGELYYGYTF.